The rows below give T cell receptor beta chains drawn from one sample of a study of cytomegalovirus exposure and HLA in healthy donors. The method was immunoSEQ multiplex PCR; TCRdb's version includes in-frame clones alone and lacks a portion of them. The sample has 80,000 or so clones; 72% are singletons. Material: PBMCs. Every receptor here comes from a man aged 55-75 years in good health and CMV-seropositive. The CDR3 runs from the conserved cysteine through the conserved F or W. The order of the fields is clone size, J gene, V gene, CDR3 length, D gene, CDR3 DNA, CDR3 protein. D genes are given only for firm matches. Clone size appears in some rows only: once, few, many, or a class for an expanded clone.

. | TRBJ2-3 | TRBV27 | 15 | TRBD2 | TGTGCCAGCAGTTTAGTCGCGACTAGCGTCAATACGCAGTATTTT | CASSLVATSVNTQYF
. | TRBJ1-1 | TRBV29-1 | 14 | . | TGCAGCGTTGAATCCCGGACAGTGAACACTGAAGCTTTCTTT | CSVESRTVNTEAFF
once | TRBJ1-1 | TRBV9 | 12 | TRBD1 | TGTGCCAGCAGCAGCAGGGGGACTGAAGCTTTCTTT | CASSSRGTEAFF
once | TRBJ2-3 | TRBV5-4 | 13 | . | TGTGCCAGCAGGATGGGACTGGCAGATACGCAGTATTTT | CASRMGLADTQYF
. | TRBJ1-6 | TRBV5-1 | 12 | . | TGCGCCAGCAGCTTGGCCGATTCACCCCTCCACTTT | CASSLADSPLHF
. | TRBJ1-4 | TRBV21-1 | 17 | . | TGTGCCAGCCAGGTGATCGGGACAGAGGCCACTAATGAAAAACTGTTTTTT | CASQVIGTEATNEKLFF
. | TRBJ1-1 | TRBV27 | 13 | . | TGTGCCAGCAGACTGGAGGGTCTCACTGAAGCTTTCTTT | CASRLEGLTEAFF
. | TRBJ2-7 | TRBV28 | 15 | TRBD1 | TGTGCCAGCAGTTTCCCCGGGACAGGGACTTACGAGCAGTACTTC | CASSFPGTGTYEQYF
. | TRBJ1-3 | TRBV5-4 | 14 | . | TGTGCCAGCAGCTTGGGGACAGCCGGAAACACCATATATTTT | CASSLGTAGNTIYF
. | TRBJ1-1 | TRBV14 | 14 | . | TGTGCCAGCAGCTTCGTTGGTGGGGCGGGAGACGCTTTCTTT | CASSFVGGAGDAFF
. | TRBJ2-6 | TRBV5-1 | 16 | . | TGCGCCAGCAGCTTGCGTCAACTCTCTGGGGCCAACGTCCTGACTTTC | CASSLRQLSGANVLTF
. | TRBJ2-7 | TRBV27 | 16 | TRBD2 | TGTGCCAGCAAGGTTCTAAGCGGGAGTTCGATCTACGAGCAGTACTTC | CASKVLSGSSIYEQYF
. | TRBJ2-1 | TRBV14 | 16 | . | TGTGCCAGCAGCCAAGTGAAAAGGGGGGGCCGCGATGAGCAGTTCTTC | CASSQVKRGGRDEQFF
once | TRBJ2-7 | TRBV7-9 | 14 | . | TGTGCCAGCAGCTTATCGAACCATCCTGCGCCTCAGTACTTC | CASSLSNHPAPQYF
. | TRBJ2-3 | TRBV29-1 | 13 | . | TGCAGCGGCCGGGACATCTACACAGATACGCAGTATTTT | CSGRDIYTDTQYF
. | TRBJ2-2 | TRBV7-9 | 11 | . | TGTGCCAGCAACGAGGGAGGGGAGCTGTTTTTT | CASNEGGELFF
. | TRBJ1-6 | TRBV4-3 | 13 | TRBD1 | TGCGCCAGCAGCCGACAGGGGTCTTCACCCCTCCACTTT | CASSRQGSSPLHF
. | TRBJ2-3 | TRBV25-1 | 15 | . | TGTGCCAGCAGTGTCGACATCCCCAGCACAGATACGCAGTATTTT | CASSVDIPSTDTQYF
. | TRBJ2-1 | TRBV19 | 13 | TRBD2 | TGTGCCAGTAGGCCCTTGGGAGGGTATGAGCAGTTCTTC | CASRPLGGYEQFF
. | TRBJ1-1 | TRBV10-3 | 14 | TRBD1 | TGTGCCATCAGGGACAGGGGGATGAACACTGAAGCTTTCTTT | CAIRDRGMNTEAFF
. | TRBJ2-3 | TRBV10-2 | 13 | TRBD2 | TGCGCCAGCAGTGAGGGACTAGCGGGGACACAGTATTTT | CASSEGLAGTQYF
once | TRBJ1-2 | TRBV7-6 | 15 | . | TGTGCCAGCAGCTTAAAGGCCGGAGGTTACTATGGCTACACCTTC | CASSLKAGGYYGYTF
. | TRBJ1-2 | TRBV5-1 | 15 | TRBD1 | TGCGCCAGCAGCTTGGGACCAGGGACAGCTGGTGGCTACACCTTC | CASSLGPGTAGGYTF
. | TRBJ2-1 | TRBV7-6 | 15 | . | TGTGCCAGCAGCTACAGCGGGCGGGGACACAATGAGCAGTTCTTC | CASSYSGRGHNEQFF
. | TRBJ1-4 | TRBV2 | 14 | . | TGTGCCAGCAGTCCCACAGGGACTAATGAAAAACTGTTTTTT | CASSPTGTNEKLFF
. | TRBJ2-7 | TRBV9 | 15 | . | TGTGCCAGCAGCGTAGAAGGGACTCCCTCCTACGAGCAGTACTTC | CASSVEGTPSYEQYF
once | TRBJ1-1 | TRBV27 | 13 | . | TGTGCCAGCAGTCTGACATGGGACACTGAAGCTTTCTTT | CASSLTWDTEAFF
. | TRBJ2-7 | TRBV15 | 15 | . | TGTGCCACCAGCAGAGATCGAGGCAGGGCCTACGAGCAGTACTTC | CATSRDRGRAYEQYF
. | TRBJ2-6 | TRBV28 | 17 | . | TGTGCCAGCACCGACCCGGGGGGCGCTTCTGGGGCCAACGTCCTGACTTTC | CASTDPGGASGANVLTF
. | TRBJ2-1 | TRBV7-7 | 12 | . | TGTGCCAGCAGCTTAGCCGGGGGTGAGCAGTTCTTC | CASSLAGGEQFF
. | TRBJ1-3 | TRBV11-2 | 11 | . | TGTGCCAGCAGTTCAGGGAGGTCCATATATTTT | CASSSGRSIYF
. | TRBJ2-1 | TRBV5-4 | 16 | TRBD2 | TGTGCCAGCAGTCTCAGCTGGGGCGGGGGGGCGGGTGAGCAGTTCTTC | CASSLSWGGGAGEQFF
few | TRBJ2-1 | TRBV6-6 | 16 | TRBD2 | TGTGCCAGCAGACCCCGAGCGGGGGAGTCCTACAATGAGCAGTTCTTC | CASRPRAGESYNEQFF
. | TRBJ2-5 | TRBV5-1 | 14 | . | TGCGCCAGCAGGGAGGGGCAGTACCAAGAGACCCAGTACTTC | CASREGQYQETQYF
. | TRBJ2-7 | TRBV2 | 15 | TRBD2 | TGTGCCAGCAGTGAAGCCTCCGGGGGGGCCTACGAGCAGTACTTC | CASSEASGGAYEQYF